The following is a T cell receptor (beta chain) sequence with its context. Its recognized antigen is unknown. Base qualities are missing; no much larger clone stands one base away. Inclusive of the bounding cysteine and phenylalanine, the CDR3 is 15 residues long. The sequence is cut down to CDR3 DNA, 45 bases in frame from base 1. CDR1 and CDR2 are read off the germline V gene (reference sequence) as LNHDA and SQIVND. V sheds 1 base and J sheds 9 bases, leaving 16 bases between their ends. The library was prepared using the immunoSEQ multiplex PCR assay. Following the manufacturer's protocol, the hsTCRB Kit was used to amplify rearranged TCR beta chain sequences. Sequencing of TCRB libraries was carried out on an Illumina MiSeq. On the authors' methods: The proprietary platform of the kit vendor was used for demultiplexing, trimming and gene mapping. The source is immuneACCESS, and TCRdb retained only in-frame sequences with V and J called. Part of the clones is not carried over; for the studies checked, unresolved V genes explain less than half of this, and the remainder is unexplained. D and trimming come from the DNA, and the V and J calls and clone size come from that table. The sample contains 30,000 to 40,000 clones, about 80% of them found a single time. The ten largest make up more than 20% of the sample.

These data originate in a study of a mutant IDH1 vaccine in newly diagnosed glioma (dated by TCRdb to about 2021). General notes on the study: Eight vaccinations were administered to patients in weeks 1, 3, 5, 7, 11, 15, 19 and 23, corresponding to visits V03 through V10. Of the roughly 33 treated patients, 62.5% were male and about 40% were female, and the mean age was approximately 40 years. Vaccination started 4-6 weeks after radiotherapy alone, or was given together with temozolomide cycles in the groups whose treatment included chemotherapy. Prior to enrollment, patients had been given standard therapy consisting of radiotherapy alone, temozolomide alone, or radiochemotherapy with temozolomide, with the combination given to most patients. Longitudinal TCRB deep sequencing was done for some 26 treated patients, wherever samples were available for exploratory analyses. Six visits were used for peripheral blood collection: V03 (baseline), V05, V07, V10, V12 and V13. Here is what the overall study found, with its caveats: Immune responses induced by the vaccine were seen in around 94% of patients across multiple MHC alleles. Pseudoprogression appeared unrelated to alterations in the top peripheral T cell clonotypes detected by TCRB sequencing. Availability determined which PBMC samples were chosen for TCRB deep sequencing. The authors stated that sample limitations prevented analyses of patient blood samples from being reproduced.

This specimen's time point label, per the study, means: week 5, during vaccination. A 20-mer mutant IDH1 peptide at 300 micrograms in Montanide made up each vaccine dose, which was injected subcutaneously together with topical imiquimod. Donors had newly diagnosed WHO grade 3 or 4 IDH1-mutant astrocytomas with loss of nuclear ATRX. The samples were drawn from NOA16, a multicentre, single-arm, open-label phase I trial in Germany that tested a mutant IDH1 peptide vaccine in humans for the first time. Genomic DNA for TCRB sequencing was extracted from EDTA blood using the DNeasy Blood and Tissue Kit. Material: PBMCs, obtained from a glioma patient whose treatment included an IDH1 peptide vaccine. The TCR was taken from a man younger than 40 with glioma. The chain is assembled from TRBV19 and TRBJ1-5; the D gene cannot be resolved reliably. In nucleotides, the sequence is TGTGCCAGTAGTATAGCCACCCATCCCTGGAGGCCCCAGCATTTT. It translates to CASSIATHPWRPQHF.